Below are 10 T cell receptor beta chains sequenced from a single sample in a study of radiotherapy plus CTLA-4 blockade in lung cancer. Repertoires were generated with immunoSEQ multiplex PCR, while TCRdb's copy carries only in-frame clones and drops some. This sample has tens of thousands of clones, with approximately 77% found just once. Specimen: peripheral blood, collected from a patient treated with radiotherapy plus ipilimumab. All receptors derive from a human donor with non-small cell lung cancer whose response to radiotherapy plus ipilimumab could not be evaluated.

In this sample, this clone turned up once. This chain uses TRBV6-1 with TRBJ2-6, with no clear D. Germline V gene sequence: CDR1 MNHNS, CDR2 SASEGT. V gave up 4 bases and J gave up 2 bases, with 9 bases separating them. This CDR3 comprises 15 residues. The CDR3 DNA sequence: TGTGCCAGCAGTGGTTCCCGGGCTGGGGCCAACGTCCTGACTTTC. It encodes CASSGSRAGANVLTF.

This clone is medium-sized in the sample. The chain carries TRBV19 and TRBJ1-1; maybe TRBD1 (5 bases). Trimming pared 3 bases from V and 0 bases from J, leaving 8 bases between. Germline V gives CDR1 LNHDA, CDR2 SQIVND (reference sequence). CDR3 length: 14 residues. CDR3 in DNA: TGTGCCAGTAGTATTGGCAGGGTGAACACTGAAGCTTTCTTT. This gives the protein CASSIGRVNTEAFF. The complete variable domain, with remaining parts taken from reference TRBV19 and TRBJ1-1, reads DGGITQSPKYLFRKEGQNVTLSCEQNLNHDAMYWYRQDPGQGLRLIYYSQIVNDFQKGDIAEGYSVSREKKESFPLTVTSAQKNPTAFYLCASSIGRVNTEAFFGQGTRLTVV.

The chain recombines TRBV6-1 with TRBJ1-5; 7 bases map to TRBD1. The CDR3 totals 13 residues. V trimming: 6 bases; J trimming: 5 bases; junction bases outside the gene matches: 4. Germline V gene data show CDR1 as MNHNS and CDR2 as SASEGT. CDR3: CASSRDRDQPQHF. The CDR3 DNA follows: TGTGCCAGCAGCCGGGACAGAGATCAGCCCCAGCATTTT.

This clone is judged medium-sized. This sequence joins TRBV4-2 and TRBJ1-2; perhaps TRBD1 as D (5 bases). The V end was cut by 2 bases, the J end by 6 bases, with 13 bases between. The CDR3 totals 14 residues. CDR1 and CDR2 from the germline V gene are LGHNA and YNFKEQ. CDR3 region: CASSQWGDDDGYTF. CDR3 sequence (DNA): TGTGCCAGCAGCCAATGGGGCGATGACGATGGCTACACCTTC.

This rearrangement joins TRBV6-5 to TRBJ1-2, with TRBD1 matching 7 bases. Per germline, CDR1 MNHEY and CDR2 SVGAGI. J was trimmed by 7 bases and V by 2 bases; bases with no gene match: 13. The CDR3 is made up of 16 amino acids. The CDR3 protein is CASSYAQGQSFGGYTF. CDR3 nucleotides: TGTGCCAGCAGTTACGCCCAGGGACAGAGCTTCGGTGGCTACACCTTC.

This clone has a single count. The CDR3, as DNA: TGTGCCAGCCAGTTTGTGGGACTAAGCACAGATACGCAGTATTTT. Translation gives CASQFVGLSTDTQYF. The V gene is TRBV2, the J gene TRBJ2-3; 7 bases match TRBD2. V dropped 8 bases and J dropped 0; count of bases not matched to a gene: 8. This CDR3 contains 15 residues. The germline V gene encodes CDR1 SNHLY and CDR2 FYNNEI.

This clone was seen more than once but under ten times. The chain is built from TRBV4-3 and TRBJ2-3; D gene ambiguous. This CDR3 is 15 amino acids long. Trimming left V 4 bases short and J 2 bases short, with 13 bases between. Germline V CDR1 and CDR2: LGHNA, YSLEER. The CDR3: CASSLDRSHTDTQYF. Written as DNA, the CDR3 is TGCGCCAGCAGCCTCGATCGCAGTCACACAGATACGCAGTATTTT.

The chain employs TRBV5-1 and TRBJ1-6; D is uncertain. CDR3 length equals 14 residues. V lost 0 bases, J lost 5 bases, and 6 bases lay in between. CDR1 and CDR2 (germline): SGHRS, YFSETQ. The chain's CDR3 is CASSLDGNNSPLHF. The CDR3 nucleotides read TGCGCCAGCAGCTTGGACGGGAATAATTCACCCCTCCACTTT. The entire variable domain, with the rest obtained from reference TRBV5-1 and TRBJ1-6, is as follows: KAGVTQTPRYLIKTRGQQVTLSCSPISGHRSVSWYQQTPGQGLQFLFEYFSETQRNKGNFPGRFSGRQFSNSRSEMNVSTLELGDSALYLCASSLDGNNSPLHFGNGTRLTVT.

J is TRBJ2-4 and V is TRBV5-8, with TRBD1 identical over 8 bases. Per germline, CDR1 SGHTS and CDR2 YDEGEE. This CDR3 has 14 amino acids. The V gene end was trimmed by 0 bases and the J gene end by 6 bases; junction bases not matched to a gene: 2. CDR3 sequence: CASSLGTGRNIQYF. The CDR3, as DNA: TGTGCCAGCAGCTTGGGGACAGGGAGAAACATTCAGTACTTC.

The chain has TRBV5-4 and TRBJ2-2; 10 bases fit TRBD1. Trimming took 6 bases from V and 7 from J; bases not matched to a gene: 15. Germline V gives CDR1 SGHNT, CDR2 YYREEE (reference sequence). This CDR3 is 17 amino acids long. CDR3 DNA sequence: TGTGCCAGCAACACAAAGGCCGGGACAGGGGCCTTCGGGGAGCTGTTTTTT. This codes for CASNTKAGTGAFGELFF.